This entry describes one T cell receptor (beta chain). This receptor's antigen is unknown. No base quality values were provided; no much bigger clone lies one nucleotide off. To sequence the TCRbeta CDR3 region, genomic DNA was isolated from the sorted cells. The immunoSEQ Assay was used for sequencing of TCRbeta CDR3 regions. The table comes from immuneACCESS by way of TCRdb, which keeps in-frame sequences with V and J called. Part of the clones is missing from these tables; in studies checked, under half for an unresolved V gene and the rest for unknown reasons. Across this sample there are approximately 43,000 clones, with roughly 80% seen only once. The ten largest account for under 3.5% of the sample. These data originate in a study of OX40 agonist ivuxolimab in advanced cancers. General notes on the study: Ivuxolimab was an agonistic, fully human IgG2 monoclonal antibody directed against OX40 (CD134), a costimulatory receptor. Partial responses occurred in three dose-escalation patients, of whom one had hepatocellular carcinoma and two had cutaneous melanoma. Patients were allowed to have had prior anti-PD-1, anti-PD-L1 or anti-CTLA-4 therapy, and around 43% of the dose-escalation patients had been treated with checkpoint inhibitors. The monotherapy dose-escalation portion (N of about 52 patients) of the phase I ivuxolimab trial is reported in the paper. Among the 52 dose-escalation patients, about 19 had hepatocellular carcinoma, 15 or so melanoma, 9 renal cell carcinoma and 9 head and neck cancer. Intravenous ivuxolimab was administered to patients every 2 weeks at six dose levels: 0.01, 0.1, 0.3, 1.5, 3 and 10 mg/kg. The dose-escalation cohort was roughly 87% male with a mean age of about 58 years, ranging from roughly 23 to 90. The purpose of peripheral TCRbeta sequencing was to test whether ivuxolimab changed TCR sequence diversity and led to clonal T-cell expansion. General findings and caveats noted by the study authors: Low levels of normalized T-cell clonal expansion were also seen in some patients who did not respond. After ivuxolimab, more expanded clones were found on average in CD8+ T cells than in CD4+ T cells. At doses of 0.1 to 3.0 mg/kg, clonal expansion of both CD4+ and CD8+ blood T cells was observed from baseline to week 6. Antigen specificity was not determined for the clonally expanded peripheral T cells. In the 0.1-3.0 mg/kg groups, partial responders had among the lowest normalized peripheral clonal expansion, particularly in CD8+ T cells.

Looking up the germline V gene (reference sequence) yields CDR1 SGHNT and CDR2 YYREEE. The cysteine opens and the phenylalanine closes a CDR3 of 15 amino acids. The only DNA kept is the CDR3, 45 bases in frame from the first base. The V and J ends are trimmed by 0 bases and 0 bases, leaving 4 bases between them. The trial excluded patients who had a history of autoimmune disease or were on systemic immunosuppression. Peripheral blood for TCR sequencing was collected from all dose cohorts at baseline, on cycle 4 day 1, and on cycle 7 day 1. Samples came from an open-label, multicenter, first-in-human phase I dose-escalation trial of ivuxolimab. The trial enrolled adults with locally advanced or metastatic head and neck squamous cell, hepatocellular, melanoma or renal cell carcinoma. Before TCR sequencing, CD4+ and CD8+ T cells were separately sorted from peripheral blood.

The V gene is TRBV5-4 and the J gene is TRBJ2-6, with the D gene uncertain. This clonotype was obtained from an adult with an advanced solid tumor such as melanoma, head and neck, liver or kidney cancer. The specimen comprised CD4+ or CD8+ T cells sorted from blood, sampled in a trial of the OX40 agonist ivuxolimab. The CDR3 amino acid sequence is: CASSLEVSGANVLTF. The DNA sequence is given as TGTGCCAGCAGCTTGGAAGTCTCTGGGGCCAACGTCCTGACTTTC.